This entry is about one T cell receptor (beta chain). No antigen is known for it. Sequenced by immunoSEQ multiplex PCR; TCRdb stores in-frame clones only, minus some. The table shows roughly 150,000 clones, with about 92% occurring only once. In germline, CDR1 is KGHDR, CDR2 SFDVKD. There are 13 residues in the CDR3. V gave up 6 bases and J gave up 4 bases, with 6 bases separating them. The data were taken from a study of T cell responses to AZD1222 COVID-19 vaccine. Study background: Pooled together were second doses at about 4 or about 12 weeks. Findings of the study overall: Among the donors, most were white British and more were female, and clonal diversity was possibly underestimated. At 160-218 and 743-854, vaccine-associated CD4 TCRs were dominant, and they spanned spike.

This sequence joins TRBV24-1 and TRBJ2-6; D not resolved. The clonotype originates from an adult in good health. This specimen consisted of peripheral blood, obtained on day 0 of AZD1222 vaccination. CDR3 nucleotides: TGTGCCACCAGTCGGACCGGGGCCAACGTCCTGACTTTC. Translated: CATSRTGANVLTF.